The entry below gives a single T cell receptor beta chain sequence along with its context. The CDR3 runs 14 residues. The V segment lost 8 bases and the J segment 0 bases; nucleotides outside the gene matches: 4. The germline CDR1 and CDR2 sequences are MNHEY and SMNVEV (reference sequence). The sample belongs to a study of cytomegalovirus exposure and HLA in healthy donors. The PCR was carried out with 60 Vbeta primers and 13 Jbeta primers. Sequencing used immunoSEQ multiplex PCR; TCRdb keeps in-frame clones, though not all of them. The sample includes about 200,000 clones, approximately 85% seen only once; the top ten take 6.5%.

J is TRBJ2-3 and V is TRBV27, with TRBD1 identical over 8 bases. Specimen: PBMCs. The receptor's source is a woman in her 50s in good health and CMV-seropositive. CDR3 nucleotides: TGTGCCAGCTACCGACAGGGGAGCACAGATACGCAGTATTTT. Its protein is CASYRQGSTDTQYF.